The clone carrying this T cell receptor (beta chain) was recorded once. V lost 3 bases, J lost 2 bases, and 5 bases stayed unmatched. This CDR3 contains 15 residues. Germline V gene data show CDR1 as KGHSH and CDR2 as LQKENI. This sample is part of a study of blood T cell repertoires in COVID-19. Assay: immunoSEQ multiplex PCR; the TCRdb copy retains only in-frame clones and omits some. Of tens of thousands of clones in the sample, 82% are singletons; the top ten hold around a fifth. This chain links TRBV18 with TRBJ1-2, with TRBD1 identical over 8 bases. The source of this sequence is a woman in her sixties or seventies with acute or convalescent COVID-19. Material: peripheral blood. Written as DNA, the CDR3 is TGTGCCAGCTCACCTGACACAGGGGGAAACTATGGCTACACCTTC. It encodes CASSPDTGGNYGYTF.